Following are 2 T cell receptor beta chains from one sample sequenced in a study of shared clonotypes between healthy human individuals (dated by TCRdb to the early 2020s). Library generation was performed with the immunoSEQ multiplex PCR assay. Sourced from immuneACCESS, this table was stored by TCRdb with only in-frame sequences that have V and J called. A share of the clones is absent; for the studies checked, an unresolved V gene accounts for under half, and the remainder has no known explanation. The sample profile shows under 2,000,000 clones; approximately 94% of them were found once. The ten largest account for more than 0.9% of the sample. CD8 naive samples were obtained by positive selection for CCR7 among CD45RO-negative cells, yielding a CD45RA+CCR7+ population from which TemRA cells were excluded. Material: naive CD8+ T cells sorted from blood. The label giving this sample's cell subset or site can be read as: CD45RA+CCR7+. These receptors came from a man between 18 and 29 years old in good health.

In regard to this clone: The sample holds other DNA sequences that translate to the same CDR3. J is TRBJ1-1 and V is TRBV4-1; D call uncertain. Trimming cost V 1 base and J 1 base, with 7 bases left between them. The CDR3 contains 14 residues. Germline CDR1 is MGHRA and CDR2 is YSYEKL. This CDR3 is CASSQGGANTEAFF. CDR3 DNA: TGCGCCAGCAGCCAAGGGGGAGCGAACACTGAAGCTTTCTTT.

The chain carries TRBV5-1 and TRBJ2-7; 8 bases line up with TRBD1. The length of the CDR3 is 14 residues. The junction had 5 bases not matched to a gene; V was cut back by 4 bases and J by 2 bases. Germline V gene lookup returns CDR1 SGHRS and CDR2 YFSETQ. Written as DNA, the CDR3 is TGCGCCAGCAGCCAGGGACAGGTCCCCTACGAGCAGTACTTC. Its translation: CASSQGQVPYEQYF.